The 6 T cell receptor beta chains in this list originate from one sample, sequenced in a study of shared clonotypes between healthy human individuals. Only in-frame clones appear in the TCRdb table, and some are missing; sequencing was by immunoSEQ multiplex PCR. Of 1.5 million to 1.9 million clones in the sample, 95% to 99% were seen once. The sample comprised naive CD4+ T cells sorted from blood. Subset given: CD45RA+ positively selected. These receptors originate from a man aged 30-40 years in good health.

J is TRBJ1-3 and V is TRBV10-3; D perhaps matches TRBD1 (5 bases). Germline V gives CDR1 ENHRY, CDR2 SYGVKD. This CDR3 is built from 15 residues. Trimming took 0 bases from V and 0 from J, leaving 6 bases between them. The CDR3 protein is CAISESGASGNTIYF. The CDR3 DNA reads as TGTGCCATCAGTGAGTCAGGGGCCTCTGGAAACACCATATATTTT.

This clone has a single count. The CDR3 sequence: CASSLAAGGMDEQYF. CDR3 in DNA: TGCGCCAGCAGCTTGGCAGCAGGGGGCATGGACGAGCAGTACTTC. This sequence joins TRBV5-1 and TRBJ2-7; 8 nucleotides match TRBD1. The ends lost 0 bases at V and 5 bases at J; junction bases unmatched: 7. Germline-derived CDR1 and CDR2 are SGHRS and YFSETQ. The CDR3 runs to 15 residues.

This chain connects TRBV19 to TRBJ1-5; possibly TRBD1 for D (5 bases). The germline V and J ends were trimmed by 2 bases and 5 bases, with 10 bases remaining between them. The CDR3 spans 14 residues. Germline CDR1 LNHDA, CDR2 SQIVND (reference sequence). The CDR3 loop reads CASSITGRDQPQHF. The CDR3 DNA reads TGTGCCAGTAGTATAACAGGACGGGATCAGCCCCAGCATTTT.

The chain links TRBV6-6 to TRBJ2-1; D is undetermined. CDR1 and CDR2 from the germline V gene are MNHNY and SVGAGI (reference sequence). The CDR3 consists of 12 residues. V lost 9 bases to trimming and J lost 5 bases, with 11 bases between them. The CDR3 sequence: CASHAGDNEQFF. The CDR3 DNA follows: TGTGCCAGTCACGCTGGAGACAATGAGCAGTTCTTC.

This chain connects TRBV7-2 to TRBJ2-1, with 7 bases matching TRBD2. Per the germline V gene, CDR1 is SGHTA and CDR2 is FQGNSA. The CDR3 runs to 15 residues. V was clipped by 3 bases and J by 7 bases; unmatched bases: 9. CDR3 DNA sequence: TGTGCCAGCAGCTTGTCAGCGGGATCGATAAATGAGCAGTTCTTC. The encoded protein is CASSLSAGSINEQFF.

The chain carries TRBV19 and TRBJ2-6; the D is unclear. Per germline, CDR1 LNHDA and CDR2 SQIVND (reference sequence). V dropped 5 bases and J dropped 4 bases, with 18 bases sitting between them. The CDR3 has 17 residues. Here the CDR3 DNA reads TGTGCCAGTAGTCTTCTTGAGCATTCGGCCGGGGCCAACGTCCTGACTTTC. It is translated as CASSLLEHSAGANVLTF.